This paragraph reports one T cell receptor beta chain. As yet, its antigen is unknown. This entry is derived from a study of T cells in Graves' hyperthyroidism and ophthalmopathy. V gave up 4 bases and J gave up 0 bases, with 11 bases separating them. This CDR3 has 15 residues. Germline assignment: CDR1 MNHNS and CDR2 SASEGT. General observations from the study: The majority of expanded thyroid clonotypes above 0.001 also appeared in blood.

The source material, RNA transcripts, was used to amplify TCR beta CDR3 regions. Using the HTBI primer set, a first-round RT-PCR was run on the TCR CDR3. TCRdb re-derived calls from the multiplex PCR reads in MiXCR, one entry per CDR3 protein. The sample has a few hundred thousand distinct CDR3 sequences; about 15% are singletons. Investigators excluded patients with uncontrolled infection, other autoimmune disease, pregnancy or lactation. The chain couples TRBV6-1 to TRBJ2-3; tentatively, D is TRBD1 or TRBD2 (6 bases each). Material for sequencing was blood. The sequence derives from a woman under 30 with Graves' hyperthyroidism that later progressed to Graves' ophthalmopathy. CDR3 region: CASSGKGGSTDTQYF. DNA for the CDR3: TGTGCCAGCAGTGGTAAGGGGGGCAGCACAGATACGCAGTATTTT.